The T cell receptor beta chain under discussion was sequenced for a study of radiotherapy plus CTLA-4 blockade in lung cancer. Study in general: Objective responses arose in roughly 18% of patients, and under 40% experienced disease control.

Study results and limitations: Best predicting response, reportedly, were early blood T cell clone dynamics, with interferon-beta. Following radiotherapy plus ipilimumab, tumor-derived TCR clones expanded in the blood.

Points on this clone: Antigen specificity is unknown.

Each patient with chemo-refractory metastatic non-small-cell lung cancer was treated with focal radiation plus CTLA-4 blockade using ipilimumab. Sequencing was performed with immunoSEQ multiplex PCR; in TCRdb, only in-frame clones are kept and a portion is missing. The sample includes about 110,000 clones, more than 70% seen only once; the top ten take 2% to 3%. This CDR3 is 15 amino acids long. Germline CDR1 is LGHNT and CDR2 is FRNRAP. Germline trimming cut 5 bases from V and 3 bases from J; bases unmatched to any gene: 7. Sequencing was performed on peripheral blood, taken from a patient treated with radiotherapy plus ipilimumab. The chain recombines TRBV12-5 with TRBJ1-5, with 7 bases that match TRBD1. The origin of this receptor is a human donor with non-small cell lung cancer that progressed on radiotherapy plus ipilimumab. Some clones in this sample may be carry-over from other donors' samples. The CDR3: CASGSRGGNNQPQHF. In DNA form, the CDR3 reads TGTGCTAGTGGTAGCAGGGGGGGAAACAATCAGCCCCAGCATTTT.